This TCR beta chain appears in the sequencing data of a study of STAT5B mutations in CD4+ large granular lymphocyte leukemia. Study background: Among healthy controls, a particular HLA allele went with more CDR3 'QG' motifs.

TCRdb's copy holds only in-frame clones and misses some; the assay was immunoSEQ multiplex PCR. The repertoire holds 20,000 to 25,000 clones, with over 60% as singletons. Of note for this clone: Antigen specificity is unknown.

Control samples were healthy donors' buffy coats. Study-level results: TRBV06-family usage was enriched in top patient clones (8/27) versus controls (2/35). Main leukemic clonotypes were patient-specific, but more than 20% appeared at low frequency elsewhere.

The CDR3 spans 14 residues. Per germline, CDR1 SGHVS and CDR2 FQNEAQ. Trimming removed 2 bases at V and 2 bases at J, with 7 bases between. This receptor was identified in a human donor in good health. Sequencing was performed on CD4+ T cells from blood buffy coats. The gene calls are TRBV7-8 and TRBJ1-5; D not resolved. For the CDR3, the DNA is TGTGCCAGCAGCTTACAGTACGGCAATCAGCCCCAGCATTTT. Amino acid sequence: CASSLQYGNQPQHF.